This record looks at one TCR beta chain sequence and its context. Antigen specificity is unknown. The V end was cut by 0 bases, the J end by 5 bases, with 13 bases between. Germline loops: CDR1 LNHDA, CDR2 SQIVND (reference sequence). This CDR3 has 15 residues. The entry originates in a study of OX40 agonist ivuxolimab in advanced cancers. Study in general: Prior anti-PD-1, anti-PD-L1 or anti-CTLA-4 therapy was allowed; roughly 40% had some. Three dose-escalation patients had partial responses: one with hepatocellular carcinoma and two with cutaneous melanoma. Study outcomes and limitations: At 0.1 to 3.0 mg/kg and by week 6, clonal expansion occurred in CD4+ and CD8+ blood T cells.

Generated by immunoSEQ multiplex PCR, the TCRdb table keeps only in-frame clones and is missing some. This table holds about 58,000 clones, around four fifths found once. The sample consisted of CD4+ or CD8+ T cells sorted from blood, taken in a trial of the OX40 agonist ivuxolimab. The clonotype was recovered from an adult with an advanced solid tumor such as melanoma, head and neck, liver or kidney cancer. This chain links TRBV19 with TRBJ2-5; either TRBD1 or TRBD2 may fit D (5 bases each). This chain's CDR3 is CASSIEGTGWETQYF. The CDR3 nucleotides read TGTGCCAGTAGTATAGAAGGGACGGGTTGGGAGACCCAGTACTTC.